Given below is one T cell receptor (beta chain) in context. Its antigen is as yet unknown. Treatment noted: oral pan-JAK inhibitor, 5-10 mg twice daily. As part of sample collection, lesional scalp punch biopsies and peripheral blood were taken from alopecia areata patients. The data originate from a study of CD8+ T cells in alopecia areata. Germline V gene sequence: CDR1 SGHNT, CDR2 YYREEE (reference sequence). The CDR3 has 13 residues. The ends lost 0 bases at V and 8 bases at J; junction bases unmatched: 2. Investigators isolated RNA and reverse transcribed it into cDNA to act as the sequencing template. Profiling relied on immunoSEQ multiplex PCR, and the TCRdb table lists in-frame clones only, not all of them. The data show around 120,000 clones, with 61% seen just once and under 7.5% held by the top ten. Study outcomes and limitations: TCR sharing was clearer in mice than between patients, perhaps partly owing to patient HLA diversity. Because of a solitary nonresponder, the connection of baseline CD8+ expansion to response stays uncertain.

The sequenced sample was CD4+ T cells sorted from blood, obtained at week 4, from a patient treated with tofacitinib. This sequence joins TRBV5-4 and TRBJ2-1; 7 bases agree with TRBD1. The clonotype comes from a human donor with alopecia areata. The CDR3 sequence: CASSLGDRDEQFF. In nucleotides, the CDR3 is TGTGCCAGCAGCTTGGGGGACAGAGATGAGCAGTTCTTC.